One T cell receptor beta chain is described in this entry. Original analysis: Estimated nucleated cell counts came from reference gene primer amplification. The table came from immunoSEQ multiplex PCR; TCRdb's copy has only in-frame clones and leaves some out. The V and J calls and clone size are taken from that table; D and trimming were inferred from the DNA. This sample has about 160,000 clones, with 70% to 90% found just once. This specimen comes from a study of blood T cell repertoires in COVID-19. Trimming left V 4 bases short and J 2 bases short, with 11 bases between. The CDR3 covers 14 residues. CDR1 is LGHDT and CDR2 is YNNKEL in the germline V gene (reference sequence). Clinical history reported by participants formed the basis on which cohorts were assigned.

The clonotype comes from a woman aged 45 to 65 who had recovered from COVID-19. The chain links TRBV3-1 (or the pseudogene TRBV3-2) to TRBJ1-1, with a tentative D call TRBD1 (5 bases). The sequencing sample was made of PBMCs or T cells enriched from blood (not recorded which). The CDR3 region is CASSPLTGNTEAFF. CDR3 DNA: TGTGCCAGCAGCCCGCTAACAGGAAACACTGAAGCTTTCTTT.